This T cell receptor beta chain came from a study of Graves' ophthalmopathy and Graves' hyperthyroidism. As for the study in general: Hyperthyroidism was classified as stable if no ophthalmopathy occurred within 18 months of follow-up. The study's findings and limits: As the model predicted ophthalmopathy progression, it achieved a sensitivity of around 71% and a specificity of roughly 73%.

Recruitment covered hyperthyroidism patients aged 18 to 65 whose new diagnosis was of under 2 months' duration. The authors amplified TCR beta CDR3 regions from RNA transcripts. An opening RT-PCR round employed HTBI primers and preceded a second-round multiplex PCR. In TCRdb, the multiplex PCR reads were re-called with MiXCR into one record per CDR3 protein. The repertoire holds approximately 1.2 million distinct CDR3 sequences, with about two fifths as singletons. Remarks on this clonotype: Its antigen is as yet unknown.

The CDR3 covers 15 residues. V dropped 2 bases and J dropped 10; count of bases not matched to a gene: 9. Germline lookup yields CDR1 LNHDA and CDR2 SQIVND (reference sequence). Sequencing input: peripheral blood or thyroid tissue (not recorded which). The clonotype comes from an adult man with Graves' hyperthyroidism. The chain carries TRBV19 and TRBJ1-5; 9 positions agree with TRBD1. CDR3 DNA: TGTGCCAGTAGTATAACAGGGGGCGCGAGGTCCCCCCAGCATTTT. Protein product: CASSITGGARSPQHF.